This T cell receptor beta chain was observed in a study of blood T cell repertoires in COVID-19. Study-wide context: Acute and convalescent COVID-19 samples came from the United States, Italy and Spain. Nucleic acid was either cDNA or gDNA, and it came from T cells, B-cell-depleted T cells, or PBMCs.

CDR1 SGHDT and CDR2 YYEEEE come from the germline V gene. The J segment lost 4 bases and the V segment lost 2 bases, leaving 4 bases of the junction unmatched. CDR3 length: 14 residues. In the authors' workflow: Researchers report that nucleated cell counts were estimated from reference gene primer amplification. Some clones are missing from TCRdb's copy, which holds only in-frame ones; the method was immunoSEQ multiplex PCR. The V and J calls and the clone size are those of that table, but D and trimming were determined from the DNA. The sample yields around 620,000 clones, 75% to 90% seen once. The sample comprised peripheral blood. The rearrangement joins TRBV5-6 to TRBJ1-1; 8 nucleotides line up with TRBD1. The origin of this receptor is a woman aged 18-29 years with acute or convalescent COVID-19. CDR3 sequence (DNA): TGTGCCAGCAGCTTCAGGGGGCGCGGCACTGAAGCTTTCTTT. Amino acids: CASSFRGRGTEAFF.